Listed below are T cell receptor beta chains from one sample, sequenced in a study of blood T cell repertoires in COVID-19. TCRdb's table, derived via immunoSEQ multiplex PCR, lists solely in-frame clones and lacks some. The sample lists 200,000 to 300,000 clones, 84% occurring once. Material: peripheral blood. The source is a human donor in a cohort sampled during active COVID-19. CDR3s leave out the opening cysteine and the closing phenylalanine or tryptophan.

v_call: TRBV10-1
j_call: TRBJ2-2
cdr3_aa: ASSSGQGARGELF

v_call: TRBV5-6
j_call: TRBJ2-1
cdr3_aa: ASSPGLDPLDEQF

v_call: TRBV5-1
j_call: TRBJ2-5
cdr3_aa: ASSLAVQETQY

v_call: TRBV5-4
j_call: TRBJ2-2
cdr3_aa: ASSLAGGGTGELF

v_call: TRBV11-2
j_call: TRBJ1-6
cdr3_aa: ASSPYAIPGQPPPLH

v_call: TRBV2
j_call: TRBJ2-3
cdr3_aa: ASKDAMEGLTDTQY

v_call: TRBV24-1
j_call: TRBJ2-3
cdr3_aa: ATSDAGGHADTQY

v_call: TRBV19
j_call: TRBJ1-1
cdr3_aa: ASTAGEGVHLDTEAF

v_call: TRBV7-2
j_call: TRBJ1-2
cdr3_aa: ASSSSRVNYGYT

v_call: TRBV19
j_call: TRBJ2-1
cdr3_aa: ASSISGAKGFVFSSYNEQF

v_call: TRBV19
j_call: TRBJ1-2
cdr3_aa: ASSIGGNYGYT

v_call: TRBV29-1
j_call: TRBJ2-7
cdr3_aa: SVGQVGASYEQY

v_call: TRBV4-1
j_call: TRBJ2-3
cdr3_aa: ASSPLGQTDTQY

v_call: TRBV15
j_call: TRBJ2-7
cdr3_aa: ATSRSAGVGYEQY

v_call: TRBV6-6
j_call: TRBJ1-3
cdr3_aa: ASSYSLPGGNTIY

v_call: TRBV6-5
j_call: TRBJ1-2
cdr3_aa: ASSTSPGAGLYT

v_call: TRBV11-2
j_call: TRBJ1-2
cdr3_aa: ASSLARTGDYGYT

v_call: TRBV19
j_call: TRBJ1-2
cdr3_aa: ASTGTGKNYGYT

v_call: TRBV6-1
j_call: TRBJ2-7
cdr3_aa: ASSDGLLVWDEQY

v_call: TRBV6-5
j_call: TRBJ1-5
cdr3_aa: ASKQGSHQPQH

v_call: TRBV10-2
j_call: TRBJ1-6
cdr3_aa: ASSDSFSPLH

v_call: TRBV7-3
j_call: TRBJ2-6
cdr3_aa: ASSPRGTGANVLT

v_call: TRBV3-1/TRBV3-2
j_call: TRBJ2-5
cdr3_aa: ASSQDSGQETQY

v_call: TRBV18
j_call: TRBJ1-1
cdr3_aa: ASSPSGTGGARNTEAF

v_call: TRBV19
j_call: TRBJ2-3
cdr3_aa: ASSRQGRAQDTQY

v_call: TRBV7-9
j_call: TRBJ2-5
cdr3_aa: ASSMGGGSQTQY

v_call: TRBV2
j_call: TRBJ2-7
cdr3_aa: ASSEEQNYEQY

v_call: TRBV6-4
j_call: TRBJ2-1
cdr3_aa: ASSVSGGANYNEQF

v_call: TRBV28
j_call: TRBJ2-6
cdr3_aa: ASSRDSSGANVLT

v_call: TRBV5-1
j_call: TRBJ2-7
cdr3_aa: ASSATGQGAHEQY

v_call: TRBV5-1
j_call: TRBJ1-2
cdr3_aa: ASSLVSGGLYGYT

v_call: TRBV11-3
j_call: TRBJ2-5
cdr3_aa: ASSSGQGREETQY

v_call: TRBV5-1
j_call: TRBJ2-2
cdr3_aa: ASSFDRGLTGELF

v_call: TRBV13
j_call: TRBJ1-1
cdr3_aa: ASNSATAGMNTEAF